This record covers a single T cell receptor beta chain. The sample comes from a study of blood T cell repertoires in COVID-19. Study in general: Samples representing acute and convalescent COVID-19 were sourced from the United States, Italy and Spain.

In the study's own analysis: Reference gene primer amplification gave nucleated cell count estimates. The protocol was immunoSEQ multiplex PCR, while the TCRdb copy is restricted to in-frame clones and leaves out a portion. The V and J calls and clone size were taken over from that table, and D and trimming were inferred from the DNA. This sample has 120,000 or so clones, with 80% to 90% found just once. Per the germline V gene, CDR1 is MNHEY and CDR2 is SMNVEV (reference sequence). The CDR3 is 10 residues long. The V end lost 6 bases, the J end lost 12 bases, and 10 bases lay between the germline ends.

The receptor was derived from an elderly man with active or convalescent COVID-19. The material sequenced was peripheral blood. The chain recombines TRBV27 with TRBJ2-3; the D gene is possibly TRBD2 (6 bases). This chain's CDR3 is CASRGLAQYF. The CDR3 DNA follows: TGTGCCAGCAGGGGACTTGCACAGTATTTT.